This is a list of T cell receptor beta chains from one sample in a study of tumour-infiltrating T cells in Burkitt lymphoma. Measured with immunoSEQ multiplex PCR; TCRdb has only the in-frame clones, and not every one. The data contain around 48,000 clones, around 30% of them seen just once; the ten biggest clones take up 2.9%. Sequenced material: tumor tissue. The receptor set was obtained from a human donor with Burkitt lymphoma. Both conserved end residues are part of each CDR3. Fields, in order: clone size, J gene, V gene, D gene, CDR3 protein, CDR3 DNA. D genes are given only for firm matches. A row's size may be missing; if present it is once, few, many or a size class.

clone size: few
J gene: TRBJ1-4
V gene: TRBV10-3
D gene: .
CDR3 protein: CAISEVPGGEKLFF
CDR3 DNA: TGTGCCATCAGTGAGGTGCCAGGCGGTGAAAAACTGTTTTTT

clone size: .
J gene: TRBJ2-3
V gene: TRBV7-2
D gene: TRBD1
CDR3 protein: CAGGQGWADTQYF
CDR3 DNA: TGTGCCGGAGGACAGGGGTGGGCAGATACGCAGTATTTT

clone size: few
J gene: TRBJ2-1
V gene: TRBV29-1
D gene: TRBD2
CDR3 protein: CSGWGGNEQFF
CDR3 DNA: TGCAGCGGGTGGGGGGGCAATGAGCAGTTCTTC

clone size: .
J gene: TRBJ1-3
V gene: TRBV5-6
D gene: .
CDR3 protein: CASSLDSGNTIYF
CDR3 DNA: TGTGCCAGCAGCTTGGATAGTGGAAACACCATATATTTT

clone size: .
J gene: TRBJ1-3
V gene: TRBV9
D gene: .
CDR3 protein: CASSVDRPGASGNTIYF
CDR3 DNA: TGTGCCAGCAGCGTAGATCGCCCTGGGGCCTCTGGAAACACCATATATTTT

clone size: .
J gene: TRBJ2-3
V gene: TRBV2
D gene: .
CDR3 protein: CASSVADTQYF
CDR3 DNA: TGTGCCAGCAGTGTTGCAGATACGCAGTATTTT

clone size: .
J gene: TRBJ1-1
V gene: TRBV5-1
D gene: .
CDR3 protein: CASSLGGTMNTEAFF
CDR3 DNA: TGCGCCAGCAGCCTCGGGGGCACGATGAACACTGAAGCTTTCTTT

clone size: few
J gene: TRBJ2-3
V gene: TRBV5-1
D gene: TRBD2
CDR3 protein: CASSQAGEGDTQYF
CDR3 DNA: TGCGCCAGCAGCCAAGCGGGAGAGGGAGATACGCAGTATTTT

clone size: .
J gene: TRBJ2-1
V gene: TRBV6-4
D gene: TRBD2
CDR3 protein: CASSLGGGSYNEQFF
CDR3 DNA: TGTGCCAGCAGCCTGGGCGGGGGCTCCTACAATGAGCAGTTCTTC

clone size: .
J gene: TRBJ1-3
V gene: TRBV5-1
D gene: TRBD1
CDR3 protein: CASSHRQGFMLGNTIYF
CDR3 DNA: TGCGCCAGCAGCCATAGACAGGGGTTCATGCTGGGAAACACCATATATTTT

clone size: .
J gene: TRBJ1-5
V gene: TRBV28
D gene: .
CDR3 protein: CASSLLRQGNQPQHF
CDR3 DNA: TGTGCCAGCAGTTTACTCCGGCAGGGTAATCAGCCCCAGCATTTT

clone size: once
J gene: TRBJ2-5
V gene: TRBV5-1
D gene: TRBD2
CDR3 protein: CASSPGLAGGYQETQYF
CDR3 DNA: TGCGCCAGCAGCCCGGGACTAGCGGGGGGTTACCAAGAGACCCAGTACTTC

clone size: .
J gene: TRBJ1-2
V gene: TRBV4-3
D gene: TRBD1
CDR3 protein: CASSQDKQGLDYGYTF
CDR3 DNA: TGCGCCAGCAGCCAAGATAAACAGGGGTTAGACTATGGCTACACCTTC

clone size: few
J gene: TRBJ2-5
V gene: TRBV15
D gene: .
CDR3 protein: CATSTRTGETQYF
CDR3 DNA: TGTGCCACCAGCACCCGGACGGGAGAGACCCAGTACTTC

clone size: .
J gene: TRBJ1-4
V gene: TRBV7-2
D gene: .
CDR3 protein: CASSLGDFANEKLFF
CDR3 DNA: TGTGCCAGCAGCTTAGGAGACTTTGCAAATGAAAAACTGTTTTTT

clone size: .
J gene: TRBJ2-7
V gene: TRBV5-4
D gene: .
CDR3 protein: CASRDSRSSYEQYF
CDR3 DNA: TGTGCCAGCAGGGACAGTCGCAGCTCCTACGAGCAGTACTTC

clone size: .
J gene: TRBJ2-6
V gene: TRBV4-1
D gene: .
CDR3 protein: CASSQGSSLGAVSGANVLTF
CDR3 DNA: TGCGCCAGCAGCCAAGGGTCCTCTTTGGGGGCTGTGTCTGGGGCCAACGTCCTGACTTTC

clone size: few
J gene: TRBJ1-2
V gene: TRBV4-1
D gene: .
CDR3 protein: CASSRGGLNYGYTF
CDR3 DNA: TGCGCCAGCAGCCGGGGAGGGCTAAACTATGGCTACACCTTC

clone size: few
J gene: TRBJ2-5
V gene: TRBV18
D gene: TRBD2
CDR3 protein: CASSPPASGQETQYF
CDR3 DNA: TGTGCCAGCTCACCACCCGCTAGCGGGCAAGAGACCCAGTACTTC

clone size: .
J gene: TRBJ1-6
V gene: TRBV4-3
D gene: .
CDR3 protein: CASSPAGDVSPLHF
CDR3 DNA: TGCGCCAGCAGCCCCGCGGGGGACGTTTCACCCCTCCACTTT

clone size: .
J gene: TRBJ1-2
V gene: TRBV6-5
D gene: .
CDR3 protein: CASSFFGPGYGYTF
CDR3 DNA: TGTGCCAGCAGCTTCTTTGGGCCGGGCTATGGCTACACCTTC

clone size: few
J gene: TRBJ2-1
V gene: TRBV7-2
D gene: TRBD2
CDR3 protein: CASSLAGSGGPLFF
CDR3 DNA: TGTGCCAGCAGCTTAGCTGGTAGCGGGGGGCCCCTGTTCTTC

clone size: .
J gene: TRBJ2-2
V gene: TRBV4-1
D gene: TRBD1
CDR3 protein: CASSQGTGGTGELFF
CDR3 DNA: TGCGCCAGCAGCCAGGGGACAGGAGGGACCGGGGAGCTGTTTTTT

clone size: few
J gene: TRBJ1-6
V gene: TRBV6-5
D gene: .
CDR3 protein: CASSPIRDLGSPLHF
CDR3 DNA: TGTGCCAGCAGTCCCATCCGAGATTTGGGTTCACCCCTCCACTTT

clone size: .
J gene: TRBJ2-5
V gene: TRBV4-2
D gene: TRBD2
CDR3 protein: CASSQGLAGKETQYF
CDR3 DNA: TGTGCCAGCAGCCAAGGTCTAGCGGGGAAAGAGACCCAGTACTTC

clone size: .
J gene: TRBJ2-2
V gene: TRBV5-1
D gene: .
CDR3 protein: CASSFGGITGELFF
CDR3 DNA: TGCGCCAGCAGCTTTGGAGGAATCACCGGGGAGCTGTTTTTT

clone size: few
J gene: TRBJ1-2
V gene: TRBV7-9
D gene: .
CDR3 protein: CASSLTSYGYTF
CDR3 DNA: TGTGCCAGCAGCTTAACATCGTATGGCTACACCTTC

clone size: .
J gene: TRBJ2-1
V gene: TRBV4-3
D gene: .
CDR3 protein: CASSPLGGHEQFF
CDR3 DNA: TGCGCCAGCAGCCCGCTCGGAGGCCATGAGCAGTTCTTC

clone size: few
J gene: TRBJ2-7
V gene: TRBV14
D gene: TRBD1
CDR3 protein: CASSHAGQVGEQYF
CDR3 DNA: TGTGCCAGCAGCCACGCGGGACAGGTGGGCGAGCAGTACTTC

clone size: few
J gene: TRBJ1-1
V gene: TRBV9
D gene: .
CDR3 protein: CASQGRQDTEAFF
CDR3 DNA: TGTGCCAGTCAGGGGAGACAGGACACTGAAGCTTTCTTT

clone size: once
J gene: TRBJ1-1
V gene: TRBV21-1
D gene: .
CDR3 protein: CASTPPRTGNNTEAFF
CDR3 DNA: TGTGCCAGCACACCCCCCAGGACAGGGAATAACACTGAAGCTTTCTTT

clone size: .
J gene: TRBJ1-5
V gene: TRBV19
D gene: .
CDR3 protein: CASRQGNQPQHF
CDR3 DNA: TGTGCCAGTAGGCAAGGCAATCAGCCCCAGCATTTT

clone size: few
J gene: TRBJ2-7
V gene: TRBV6-5
D gene: .
CDR3 protein: CASSQTGSYEQYF
CDR3 DNA: TGTGCCAGCAGTCAGACAGGTTCCTACGAGCAGTACTTC

clone size: .
J gene: TRBJ2-3
V gene: TRBV28
D gene: .
CDR3 protein: CASSLFTDTQYF
CDR3 DNA: TGTGCCAGCAGTTTATTCACAGATACGCAGTATTTT

clone size: .
J gene: TRBJ2-1
V gene: TRBV29-1
D gene: .
CDR3 protein: CSVELEATYNEQFF
CDR3 DNA: TGCAGCGTTGAGCTCGAGGCAACCTACAATGAGCAGTTCTTC